The 14 T cell receptor beta chains listed next were all sequenced from one sample in a study of blood T cell repertoires in COVID-19. The protocol was immunoSEQ multiplex PCR, while the TCRdb copy is restricted to in-frame clones and leaves out a portion. The table has approximately 92,000 clones, about four fifths seen once. The sequencing sample was made of peripheral blood. The receptor source for this set is a man aged 65 to 79 with active or convalescent COVID-19.

The rearrangement uses TRBV20-1 and TRBJ2-5, with a weak D call TRBD2 (5 bases). V gave up 7 bases and J gave up 6 bases, with 12 bases separating them. The germline CDR1 and CDR2 sequences are DFQATT and SNEGSKA (reference sequence). The CDR3 covers 11 residues. In nucleotides, the CDR3 is TGCAGTGTTGAGGGTGTCAAGACCCAGTACTTC. Residues: CSVEGVKTQYF.

CDR3 sequence reads: CASSRLIYNEQFF. CDR3 bases: TGTGCCAGTAGTAGGCTGATATACAATGAGCAGTTCTTC. The chain has TRBV19 and TRBJ2-1; D not resolved. V was cut by 4 bases and J by 4 bases, with 8 bases left in between. The CDR3 covers 13 residues. The germline gives CDR1 LNHDA, CDR2 SQIVND (reference sequence).

The rearrangement uses TRBV9 and TRBJ2-1, with 8 bases aligning to TRBD2. Trimming at V came to 2 bases and at J to 6 bases, leaving 7 bases not matched to a gene. CDR3 length: 15 amino acids. Germline CDR1 reads SGDLS; CDR2 reads YYNGEE. In nucleotides, the CDR3 is TGTGCCAGCAGCGTGGTAGGACTAGCTGGCAATGAGCAGTTCTTC. It encodes CASSVVGLAGNEQFF.

This clone was seen a handful of times. The genes are TRBV15 and TRBJ2-3, with D perhaps TRBD2 (6 bases). V was clipped by 1 base and J by 0 bases, with 14 bases between them. Germline CDR1 reads LNHNV; CDR2 reads YYDKDF (reference sequence). The CDR3 contains 17 residues. The CDR3 sequence is CATSRGRGGTSTDTQYF. The CDR3 nucleotides read TGTGCCACCAGCAGAGGTCGGGGTGGGACTAGCACAGATACGCAGTATTTT.

The chain recombines TRBV7-2 with TRBJ1-1; 8 bases line up with TRBD1. Germline-derived CDR1 and CDR2 are SGHTA and FQGNSA. The length of the CDR3 is 15 residues. Trimming took 7 bases from V and 0 from J; bases not matched to a gene: 7. The CDR3 nucleotides are TGTGCCAGCACCCCGGGACAGGCCCTGAACACTGAAGCTTTCTTT. Amino acid sequence: CASTPGQALNTEAFF. The entire variable domain, with the rest obtained from reference TRBV7-2 and TRBJ1-1, is as follows: GAGVSQSPSNKVTEKGKDVELRCDPISGHTALYWYRQSLGQGLEFLIYFQGNSAPDKSGLPSDRFSAERTGGSVSTLTIQRTQQEDSAVYLCASTPGQALNTEAFFGQGTRLTVV.

V usage is TRBV9 and J usage is TRBJ2-1, with a possible D match to TRBD2 (5 bases). Germline V gene lookup returns CDR1 SGDLS and CDR2 YYNGEE. V lost 0 bases and J 3 bases, leaving 16 bases between the germline ends. CDR3 length equals 17 residues. CDR3 in DNA: TGTGCCAGCAGCGTAGGGGCCGTCCCCGCGGGCTACAATGAGCAGTTCTTC. It encodes CASSVGAVPAGYNEQFF. Full variable domain (remainder filled in from reference TRBV9 and TRBJ2-1): DSGVTQTPKHLITATGQRVTLRCSPRSGDLSVYWYQQSLDQGLQFLIQYYNGEERAKGNILERFSAQQFPDLHSELNLSSLELGDSALYFCASSVGAVPAGYNEQFFGPGTRLTVL.

Of note for this clone: No DNA is shown, since the ends of the CDR3 on it are uncertain; the CDR3 is the one TCRdb lists. The chain couples TRBV21-1 to TRBJ2-5; the table gives TRBD1 as D, unverified against the DNA. TRBV21-1 counts as a pseudogene. The CDR3 has 15 residues if both end residues are counted. CDR3 amino acids: CASKVGQGSRETQYF.

The chain couples TRBV29-1 to TRBJ1-1; possible D gene TRBD1, 5 bases. The CDR3 loop spans 14 amino acids. The germline gives CDR1 SQVTM, CDR2 ANQGSEA. Trimming left V 4 bases short and J 4 bases short, with 16 bases between. The CDR3: CSVGVAGLGTEAFF. DNA for the CDR3: TGCAGCGTTGGAGTGGCAGGGTTAGGCACTGAAGCTTTCTTT.

The chain employs TRBV9 and TRBJ2-5; maybe TRBD2 (5 bases). This CDR3 has 16 amino acids. The germline gives CDR1 SGDLS, CDR2 YYNGEE. V lost 0 bases and J 2 bases, leaving 14 bases between the germline ends. CDR3 nucleotide sequence: TGTGCCAGCAGCGTAGAAGGAGGTGAAGGGCAAGAGACCCAGTACTTC. This translates into CASSVEGGEGQETQYF.

The chain combines TRBV9 with TRBJ2-1; 7 positions agree with TRBD1. The V and J ends lost 7 bases and 5 bases, in that order; junction bases with no gene match: 6. The CDR3 runs 13 residues. Germline V CDR1 and CDR2: SGDLS, YYNGEE. CDR3 DNA: TGTGCCAGCTCCCCGGGACAGAACAATGAGCAGTTCTTC. This translates into CASSPGQNNEQFF.

J is TRBJ2-3 and V is TRBV9; weak D call: TRBD2 (6 bases). The CDR3 runs to 16 residues. Trimming shortened V by 3 bases and J by 4 bases, and 18 bases separated the two germline ends. Per germline, CDR1 SGDLS and CDR2 YYNGEE. The CDR3 here is CASSGSGGLGADTQYF. In DNA form, the CDR3 reads TGTGCCAGCAGCGGTAGTGGAGGGCTGGGGGCAGATACGCAGTATTTT.

The chain links TRBV30 to TRBJ2-7; tentative D call: TRBD1 (5 bases). The germline CDR1 and CDR2 sequences are GTSNPN and SVGIG (reference sequence). CDR3 length: 11 residues. Trimming stripped 4 bases from V and 3 bases from J, with 7 bases between. CDR3 nucleotides: TGTGCCTGGATCCAGGGCTACGAGCAGTACTTC. Its translation is CAWIQGYEQYF.

This clone was observed a few times. The V call is TRBV3-1 (or the pseudogene TRBV3-2), the J call TRBJ1-3, with D perhaps TRBD1 (5 bases). V lost 4 bases and J lost 4, with 14 bases in between. The CDR3 runs 15 residues. The germline CDR1 and CDR2 sequences are LGHDT and YNNKEL (reference sequence). CDR3 sequence (DNA): TGTGCCAGCAGCCCAGCCGGGGGACTCGGAAACACCATATATTTT. It yields the protein CASSPAGGLGNTIYF.

The chain employs TRBV5-6 and TRBJ1-4; D unresolved. This CDR3 comprises 15 residues. V lost 3 bases to trimming and J lost 4 bases, with 13 bases between them. Germline loops: CDR1 SGHDT, CDR2 YYEEEE. Here the CDR3 DNA reads TGTGCCAGCAGCTCCCCGGGTCTGGGTAATGAAAAACTGTTTTTT. This translates into CASSSPGLGNEKLFF.